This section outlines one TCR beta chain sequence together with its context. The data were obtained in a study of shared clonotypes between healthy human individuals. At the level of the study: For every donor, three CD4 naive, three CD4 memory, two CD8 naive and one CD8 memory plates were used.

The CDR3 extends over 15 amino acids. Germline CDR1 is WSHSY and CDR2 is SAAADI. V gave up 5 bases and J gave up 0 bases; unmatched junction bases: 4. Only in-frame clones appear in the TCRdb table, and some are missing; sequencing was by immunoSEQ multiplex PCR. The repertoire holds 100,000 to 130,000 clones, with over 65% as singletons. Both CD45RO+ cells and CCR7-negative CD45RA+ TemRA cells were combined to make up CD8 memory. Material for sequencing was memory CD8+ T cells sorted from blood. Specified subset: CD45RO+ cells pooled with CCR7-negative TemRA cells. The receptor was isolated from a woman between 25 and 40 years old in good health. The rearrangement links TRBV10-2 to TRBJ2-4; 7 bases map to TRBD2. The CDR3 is CASSRAGPAKNIQYF. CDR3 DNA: TGCGCCAGCAGTCGAGCGGGACCAGCCAAAAACATTCAGTACTTC.